One sample yielded the 17 T cell receptor beta chains listed below, sequenced in a study of Tregs in tolerant kidney transplant recipients. The antigens of these receptors remain unknown. Measured with immunoSEQ multiplex PCR; TCRdb has only the in-frame clones, and not every one. Among 15,000 to 20,000 clones listed, roughly two thirds were seen once. The material sequenced was Tregs from blood cultured with allogeneic cells. The origin of the receptors is a human donor in good health.

V gene TRBV5-1 combines with J gene TRBJ2-2; possible D gene TRBD2, 6 bases. Looked up from germline, CDR1 is SGHRS and CDR2 is YFSETQ. The CDR3 covers 13 residues. Trimming took 0 bases from V and 7 from J, leaving 7 bases between them. The CDR3 nucleotides read TGCGCCAGCAGCTTGGCCGGGGGCGGGGAGCTGTTTTTT. Amino acid sequence: CASSLAGGGELFF.

This clone was detected a few times. V usage is TRBV10-3 and J usage is TRBJ1-2; the match to TRBD1 covers 10 bases. Unmatched junction bases numbered 3, after V lost 8 bases and J lost 6 bases. Germline V CDR1 and CDR2: ENHRY, SYGVKD. The CDR3 length is 12 residues. In DNA, the CDR3 is TGTGCCATCTACGACAGGGGGCATGGCTACACCTTC. It specifies CAIYDRGHGYTF.

The chain joins TRBV27 to TRBJ1-2; perhaps TRBD1 as D (5 bases). V was trimmed by 8 bases and J by 4 bases, leaving 17 bases between them. CDR1 and CDR2 from the germline V gene are MNHEY and SMNVEV (reference sequence). The CDR3 consists of 14 residues. This chain's CDR3 is CASGWGRKSYGYTF. The CDR3 DNA reads TGTGCCAGCGGATGGGGACGGAAGTCCTATGGCTACACCTTC.

There are a few counts of this clone. The genes are TRBV7-9 and TRBJ2-1, with a weak D call TRBD2 (5 bases). The CDR3 consists of 14 residues. Germline V gene lookup returns CDR1 SEHNR and CDR2 FQNEAQ (reference sequence). Between the trimmed V and J ends, which lost 5 bases and 8 bases, there was a span of 16 bases. The CDR3 DNA reads as TGTGCCAGCAGCCTCGCCGGGGAATGGGATGAGCAGTTCTTC. This codes for CASSLAGEWDEQFF.

The V gene is TRBV29-1, the J gene TRBJ2-7; 7 bases match TRBD1. The CDR3 spans 13 residues. Unmatched junction bases numbered 9, after V lost 5 bases and J lost 5 bases. CDR1 is SQVTM, CDR2 ANQGSEA, per germline. CDR3 protein: CSVLGQTPNEQYF. CDR3 coding DNA: TGCAGCGTTCTGGGACAGACCCCTAACGAGCAGTACTTC.

The gene calls are TRBV9 and TRBJ2-1; the match to TRBD1 covers 8 bases. This CDR3 is built from 15 residues. After removal of 3 bases from V and 3 bases from J, the junction contained 5 bases not matched to a gene. The germline V gene has CDR1 SGDLS and CDR2 YYNGEE. Written as DNA, the CDR3 is TGTGCCAGCAGCGGTGGGGACAGGCGCTACAATGAGCAGTTCTTC. It encodes CASSGGDRRYNEQFF.

The V call is TRBV30, the J call TRBJ1-1; D possibly corresponds to TRBD1 (5 bases). Germline CDR1 is GTSNPN and CDR2 is SVGIG (reference sequence). V lost 3 bases, J lost 0 bases, and 14 bases lay in between. This CDR3 spans 15 amino acids. CDR3 in DNA: TGTGCCTGGAGCGTCAAGGGACTAATGAACACTGAAGCTTTCTTT. Protein sequence: CAWSVKGLMNTEAFF.

The rearrangement joins TRBV9 to TRBJ2-5; the match to TRBD2 covers 13 bases. Germline CDR1 reads SGDLS; CDR2 reads YYNGEE. This CDR3 comprises 16 residues. J gave up 5 bases and V 2 bases, and 6 bases lay outside the gene matches. The CDR3, as DNA: TGTGCCAGCAGCGTTTCTCCGGGACTAGCGGGGGAGACCCAGTACTTC. Protein product: CASSVSPGLAGETQYF.

The genes are TRBV2 and TRBJ2-2; 8 nucleotides match TRBD1. The CDR3 has 15 amino acids. V gave up 4 bases and J gave up 7 bases; unmatched junction bases: 8. Germline lookup yields CDR1 SNHLY and CDR2 FYNNEI. In DNA, the CDR3 is TGTGCCAGCAGTGCCCAGGGGGCGCGTAGCGGGGAGCTGTTTTTT. It specifies CASSAQGARSGELFF.

The chain has TRBV2 and TRBJ2-2; a weak D match, TRBD1 (5 bases). This CDR3 comprises 16 residues. V gave up 1 base and J gave up 5 bases, with 14 bases separating them. Germline V gene sequence: CDR1 SNHLY, CDR2 FYNNEI. The CDR3: CASSEGRRGWTGELFF. For the CDR3, the DNA is TGTGCCAGCAGTGAAGGGAGAAGGGGCTGGACCGGGGAGCTGTTTTTT.

This clone was picked up a small number of times. The chain combines TRBV7-6 with TRBJ2-1; TRBD1 might be the D (6 bases). The CDR3 is made up of 13 amino acids. Germline CDR1 SGHVS, CDR2 FNYEAQ. Trimming cost V 4 bases and J 10 bases, with 14 bases left between them. CDR3 loop: CASSSGQTTEQFF. The CDR3 bases are TGTGCCAGCAGCTCCGGACAGACTACCGAGCAGTTCTTC.

The rearrangement uses TRBV19 and TRBJ2-6; D may be TRBD1 or TRBD2 (5 bases each). CDR1 LNHDA and CDR2 SQIVND come from the germline V gene (reference sequence). Deletions cut 5 bases from V and 0 bases from J, with 8 bases between. The CDR3 totals 15 residues. DNA of the CDR3: TGTGCCAGTAGTTGGGGGATCTCTGGGGCCAACGTCCTGACTTTC. The encoded protein is CASSWGISGANVLTF.

This clone was seen only a few times. The rearrangement uses TRBV19 and TRBJ1-5; 9 nucleotides line up with TRBD1. In germline, CDR1 is LNHDA, CDR2 SQIVND (reference sequence). V lost 2 bases, J lost 4 bases, and 3 bases stayed unmatched. The CDR3 consists of 15 residues. CDR3 DNA: TGTGCCAGTAGTATACAGACAGGGGGGAATCAGCCCCAGCATTTT. Encoded protein: CASSIQTGGNQPQHF.

This chain joins TRBV9 and TRBJ2-2; possible D gene TRBD2, 5 bases. Germline lookup yields CDR1 SGDLS and CDR2 YYNGEE. This CDR3 has 14 amino acids. Deletions cut 4 bases from V and 6 bases from J, with 13 bases between. CDR3 residues: CASSTRGLPGELFF. Written as DNA, the CDR3 is TGTGCCAGCAGCACCCGTGGACTTCCCGGGGAGCTGTTTTTT.

The CDR3 sequence is CSARDRGPGDTQYF. CDR3 bases: TGCAGCGCCAGGGACAGGGGCCCGGGAGATACGCAGTATTTT. The V call is TRBV29-1, the J call TRBJ2-3; 10 bases map to TRBD1. The CDR3 runs to 14 residues. V lost 7 bases to trimming and J lost 5 bases; unmatched junction nucleotides: 9. The germline CDR1 and CDR2 sequences are SQVTM and ANQGSEA.

The genes are TRBV20-1 and TRBJ1-3; TRBD1 is a possible D gene (5 bases). Germline CDR1 is DFQATT and CDR2 is SNEGSKA (reference sequence). The V and J ends lost 6 bases and 8 bases respectively, with 11 bases between them. CDR3 length: 11 residues. CDR3 loop: CSAPVGDTIYF. The CDR3 DNA is TGCAGTGCCCCCGTGGGGGACACCATATATTTT.

CDR3 loop: CASSWGGSGTDTQYF. The CDR3 DNA follows: TGTGCCAGCAGCTGGGGGGGGTCGGGCACAGATACGCAGTATTTT. This rearrangement joins TRBV6-5 to TRBJ2-3; 7 positions agree with TRBD2. The CDR3 contains 15 residues. Germline CDR1 is MNHEY and CDR2 is SVGAGI. With V trimmed by 6 bases and J by 1 base, 7 bases remained unmatched.